Below, 31 T cell receptor beta chains from the same sample are listed, as sequenced in a study of T cell responses to AZD1222 COVID-19 vaccine. Some clones are missing from TCRdb's copy, which holds only in-frame ones; the method was immunoSEQ multiplex PCR. Of tens of thousands of clones in the sample, more than 90% were seen once. The specimen comprised peripheral blood, sampled on day 0 of AZD1222 vaccination. These receptors originate from an adult in good health.

This CDR3 is CASRTGISEKLFF. DNA of the CDR3: TGTGCCAGTCGGACAGGTATATCTGAAAAACTGTTTTTT. The chain combines TRBV27 with TRBJ1-4, with 7 bases fitting TRBD1. From germline, CDR1 is MNHEY and CDR2 SMNVEV (reference sequence). CDR3 length equals 13 residues. Unmatched junction bases numbered 8, after V lost 9 bases and J lost 7 bases.

A single count supports this clone. The chain carries TRBV7-9 and TRBJ1-1; no firm D call. The V end was cut by 1 base, the J end by 3 bases, with 15 bases between. CDR3 length: 16 amino acids. Germline CDR1 is SEHNR and CDR2 is FQNEAQ (reference sequence). The CDR3 spells CASSLGSGPKDTEAFF. CDR3 coding DNA: TGTGCCAGCAGCTTAGGTTCAGGTCCGAAAGACACTGAAGCTTTCTTT.

This clone came up once. The genes are TRBV5-8 and TRBJ1-1, with no clear D. This CDR3 comprises 14 residues. In germline, CDR1 is SGHTS, CDR2 YDEGEE. The V and J ends lost 3 bases and 4 bases respectively, with 13 bases between them. The CDR3 reads CASSSGRVVTEAFF. The CDR3 DNA reads TGTGCCAGCAGCTCCGGGCGGGTGGTCACTGAAGCTTTCTTT. The full variable domain, with the rest looked up from reference TRBV5-8 and TRBJ1-1, is EAGVTQSPTHLIKTRGQQATLRCSPISGHTSVYWYQQALGLGLQFLLWYDEGEERNRGNFPPRFSGRQFPNYSSELNVNALELEDSALYLCASSSGRVVTEAFFGQGTRLTVV.

V gene TRBV7-4 combines with J gene TRBJ1-2; D call uncertain. V lost 2 bases, J lost 0 bases, and 10 bases lay in between. Germline V lookup: CDR1 SGHVT, CDR2 SQSDAQ. This CDR3 contains 15 residues. CDR3 amino acids: CASSLPPSTNYGYTF. In DNA form, the CDR3 reads TGTGCCAGCAGCTTACCGCCCAGCACTAACTATGGCTACACCTTC. Variable domain in full (rest from reference TRBV7-4 and TRBJ1-2): GAGVSQSPRYKVAKRGRDVALRCDSISGHVTLYWYRQTLGQGSEVLTYSQSDAQRDKSGRPSGRFSAERPERSVSTLKIQRTEQGDSAVYLCASSLPPSTNYGYTFGSGTRLTVV.

J is TRBJ1-1 and V is TRBV18; D remains unclear. There are 12 residues in the CDR3. Looked up from germline, CDR1 is KGHSH and CDR2 is LQKENI. V lost 5 bases to trimming and J lost 6 bases, with 10 bases between them. CDR3 loop: CASSYYEPEAFF. CDR3 coding DNA: TGTGCCAGCTCATACTACGAGCCTGAAGCTTTCTTT.

This chain joins TRBV7-2 and TRBJ1-4; no clear D. Germline V gene lookup returns CDR1 SGHTA and CDR2 FQGNSA. The CDR3 has 13 amino acids. V gave up 1 base and J gave up 10 bases, with 10 bases separating them. In DNA, the CDR3 is TGTGCCAGCAGCTTAGGGGTTGAGGGAAAACTGTTTTTT. The encoded protein is CASSLGVEGKLFF.

This clone was counted once. The chain recombines TRBV6-7 with TRBJ2-7; D gene unclear. TRBV6-7 is reported as an ORF; its role is uncertain. V was cut by 4 bases and J by 4 bases, with 20 bases left in between. The CDR3 covers 16 residues. This CDR3 reads CASSSGRNPDIYEQYF. The DNA of the CDR3 is TGTGCCAGCAGTTCTGGGCGGAATCCCGATATTTACGAGCAGTACTTC.

The V gene is TRBV21-1, the J gene TRBJ1-5. TRBV21-1 is assigned pseudogene status. The CDR3 is 15 amino acids. The DNA for the CDR3 is TGTGCCAGCAGCCGGGGGGGGCGGTACGAGCAGCCCCAGCATTTT. Its translation: CASSRGGRYEQPQHF.

A single count supports this clone. The rearrangement joins TRBV19 to TRBJ2-7; D possibly corresponds to TRBD1 (6 bases). CDR3 length equals 15 residues. V shed 5 bases and J shed 0 bases, with 14 bases lying between them. CDR1 is LNHDA and CDR2 is SQIVND in the germline V gene (reference sequence). Here the CDR3 reads CASSAPDSLSYEQYF. CDR3 bases: TGTGCCAGTAGTGCTCCGGACAGCCTCTCCTACGAGCAGTACTTC.

V usage is TRBV20-1 and J usage is TRBJ2-2, with D possibly matching TRBD2 (7 bases). CDR1 is DFQATT, CDR2 SNEGSKA, per germline (reference sequence). The CDR3 is 12 amino acids. Between the trimmed V and J ends, which lost 3 bases and 9 bases, there was a span of 11 bases. Here the CDR3 reads CSASRGGRELFF. DNA of the CDR3: TGCAGTGCTAGTAGGGGGGGAAGGGAGCTGTTTTTT.

The chain carries TRBV12-3 or TRBV12-4 and TRBJ1-6; 8 bases are a match to TRBD1. The CDR3 consists of 13 residues. With 6 bases clipped from V and 7 bases from J, the junction kept 2 bases outside the gene matches. DNA of the CDR3: TGTGCCAGCAGCCAGGGGGCCAATTCACCCCTCCACTTT. This codes for CASSQGANSPLHF.

CDR3 region: CASSISGTGGHNSPLHF. DNA for the CDR3: TGTGCCAGTAGTATTTCCGGGACAGGGGGACATAATTCACCCCTCCACTTT. This chain connects TRBV19 to TRBJ1-6; 11 nucleotides agree with TRBD1. The CDR3 spans 17 residues. J lost 5 bases, V lost 3 bases, and 6 bases had no gene match. The germline V gene has CDR1 LNHDA and CDR2 SQIVND (reference sequence).

The genes are TRBV27 and TRBJ1-2, with a possible D match to TRBD1 (5 bases). The CDR3 totals 17 residues. V lost 0 bases and J 3 bases, leaving 17 bases between the germline ends. CDR1 and CDR2 (germline): MNHEY, SMNVEV (reference sequence). CDR3 DNA: TGTGCCAGCAGTTTATCTCTTGGGGGAATCCTGGACTATGGCTACACCTTC. It encodes CASSLSLGGILDYGYTF.

J is TRBJ2-2 and V is TRBV5-1, with no clear D. Per germline, CDR1 SGHRS and CDR2 YFSETQ. The CDR3 sequence is 15 residues long. Trimming cost V 1 base and J 5 bases, with 12 bases left between them. CDR3 in amino acids: CASSLYLVGTGELFF. In DNA, the CDR3 is TGCGCCAGCAGCTTGTATTTAGTCGGTACCGGGGAGCTGTTTTTT.

This clone was counted a single time. This chain uses TRBV2 with TRBJ1-5; perhaps TRBD1 as D (5 bases). The CDR3 spans 14 residues. CDR1 and CDR2 from the germline V gene are SNHLY and FYNNEI. The V end was cut by 7 bases, the J end by 4 bases, with 14 bases between. This CDR3 reads CASIKDSPNQPQHF. The CDR3 nucleotides are TGTGCCAGCATTAAAGACAGCCCTAATCAGCCCCAGCATTTT.

The chain combines TRBV11-3 with TRBJ1-1; unclear D gene. V was trimmed by 3 bases and J by 1 base, leaving 9 bases between them. Germline-derived CDR1 and CDR2 are SGHNT and YENEEA. The CDR3 has 14 residues. For the CDR3, the DNA is TGTGCCAGCAGCTTTTCTGGCTCGAACACTGAAGCTTTCTTT. This codes for CASSFSGSNTEAFF. The whole variable domain, filled in from reference TRBV11-3 and TRBJ1-1, reads EAGVVQSPRYKIIEKKQPVAFWCNPISGHNTLYWYLQNLGQGPELLIRYENEEAVDDSQLPKDRFSAERLKGVDSTLKIQPAELGDSAVYLCASSFSGSNTEAFFGQGTRLTVV.

The CDR3 region is CASSHTTGPGEAFF. CDR3 DNA: TGTGCCAGCAGTCATACGACAGGGCCGGGTGAAGCTTTCTTT. The chain links TRBV6-5 to TRBJ1-1; 7 bases agree with TRBD1. The CDR3 is made up of 14 amino acids. V gave up 5 bases and J gave up 7 bases; unmatched junction bases: 10. Germline CDR1 and CDR2: MNHEY and SVGAGI.

The chain employs TRBV30 and TRBJ1-6, with TRBD1 as a possible D gene (5 bases). Trimming shortened V by 5 bases and J by 6 bases, and 14 bases separated the two germline ends. Germline-derived CDR1 and CDR2 are GTSNPN and SVGIG (reference sequence). This CDR3 contains 14 residues. The CDR3 bases are TGTGCCTGGGGGACCGGGACGAGTAATTCACCCCTCCACTTT. It specifies CAWGTGTSNSPLHF.

The V call is TRBV9, the J call TRBJ2-5, with 13 bases identical to TRBD2. CDR1 and CDR2 (germline): SGDLS, YYNGEE. V lost 4 bases and J lost 6; bases outside the gene matches: 12. The CDR3 totals 17 residues. CDR3 protein: CASSTTVLAGGPQTQYF. DNA for the CDR3: TGTGCCAGCAGCACCACGGTACTAGCGGGGGGGCCCCAGACCCAGTACTTC.

The V call is TRBV4-3, the J call TRBJ2-3; D is undetermined. V lost 0 bases and J lost 2, with 15 bases in between. The CDR3 is 17 amino acids. Germline CDR1 and CDR2: LGHNA and YSLEER. CDR3 nucleotide sequence: TGCGCCAGCAGCCAAGATCGAGTGGCCAGATTCACAGATACGCAGTATTTT. It codes for CASSQDRVARFTDTQYF.

The chain uses TRBV30 and TRBJ1-1; 8 bases map to TRBD1. Germline V gene lookup returns CDR1 GTSNPN and CDR2 SVGIG (reference sequence). V was pared by 3 bases and J by 6 bases, with 6 bases of the junction left unmatched. There are 13 residues in the CDR3. CDR3: CAWRKQGVAEAFF. The CDR3 DNA reads TGTGCCTGGAGGAAACAGGGGGTCGCTGAAGCTTTCTTT.

V gene TRBV6-5 combines with J gene TRBJ2-7; D unclear. Per germline, CDR1 MNHEY and CDR2 SVGAGI. The CDR3 consists of 14 residues. V dropped 4 bases and J dropped 4 bases, with 14 bases sitting between them. For the CDR3, the DNA is TGTGCCAGCAGTTCGAAGCTTGGACGGTACGAGCAGTACTTC. It is translated as CASSSKLGRYEQYF.

This sequence joins TRBV7-2 and TRBJ1-1, with D tentatively TRBD1 (6 bases). Trimming shortened V by 7 bases and J by 5 bases, and 17 bases separated the two germline ends. The CDR3 is made up of 14 amino acids. CDR1 is SGHTA and CDR2 is FQGNSA in the germline V gene. The CDR3 DNA reads as TGTGCCAGCATAAAAGAGGGGGGGTTGACTGAAGCTTTCTTT. It is translated as CASIKEGGLTEAFF.

The chain has TRBV4-3 and TRBJ1-6; tentative D call: TRBD1 (6 bases). The CDR3 contains 16 residues. V lost 3 bases to trimming and J lost 11 bases, with 20 bases between them. Germline V lookup: CDR1 LGHNA, CDR2 YSLEER. The CDR3 sequence: CASSHNRWGAGTPLHF. In nucleotides, the CDR3 is TGCGCCAGCAGCCATAACCGTTGGGGGGCAGGAACACCCCTCCACTTT.

The genes are TRBV4-2 and TRBJ1-2; D is perhaps TRBD1 (5 bases). The germline V gene encodes CDR1 LGHNA and CDR2 YNFKEQ. This CDR3 spans 18 amino acids. V lost 4 bases and J 0 bases, leaving 21 bases between the germline ends. CDR3 bases: TGTGCCAGCAGCCCCAGGGACGGATCTCCTAGAACTAACTATGGCTACACCTTC. Translated, it gives CASSPRDGSPRTNYGYTF.

The chain couples TRBV7-2 to TRBJ1-1; TRBD1 matches 8 bases. This CDR3 is built from 14 residues. The V segment lost 5 bases and the J segment 4 bases; nucleotides outside the gene matches: 6. CDR1 and CDR2 (germline): SGHTA, FQGNSA. CDR3 sequence (DNA): TGTGCCAGCAGCCTAGGGACAGGCTTCACTGAAGCTTTCTTT. This encodes CASSLGTGFTEAFF.

The chain uses TRBV29-1 and TRBJ2-7; unclear D gene. With 5 bases removed from V and 4 bases from J, the gap between germline ends came to 12 bases. This CDR3 is built from 12 residues. CDR1 SQVTM and CDR2 ANQGSEA come from the germline V gene. CDR3 nucleotide sequence: TGCAGCGTTAAGGTAGGGTTGTACGAGCAGTACTTC. Its protein product is CSVKVGLYEQYF.

The CDR3 here is CASREDRGSEAFF. In nucleotides, the CDR3 is TGTGCCAGCAGAGAGGACAGGGGGTCTGAAGCTTTCTTT. The chain couples TRBV7-8 to TRBJ1-1; TRBD1 agrees at 10 bases. Germline lookup yields CDR1 SGHVS and CDR2 FQNEAQ. The CDR3 is 13 amino acids. V shed 6 bases and J 6 bases; nucleotides not matched to a gene: 4.

As DNA, the CDR3 is TGTGCCAGCAGTGAAGTATGGGGTGATCAGCCCCAGCATTTT. It translates to CASSEVWGDQPQHF. The chain links TRBV2 to TRBJ1-5; D is unresolved. The V and J ends lost 1 base and 5 bases respectively, with 9 bases between them. The germline V gene has CDR1 SNHLY and CDR2 FYNNEI. The length of the CDR3 is 14 residues.

V usage is TRBV5-1 and J usage is TRBJ2-7; TRBD2 aligns across 9 bases. The CDR3 loop spans 13 amino acids. Germline CDR1 is SGHRS and CDR2 is YFSETQ. The J segment lost 5 bases and the V segment lost 3 bases, leaving 3 bases of the junction unmatched. For the CDR3, the DNA is TGCGCCAGCAGCTACGGGACTAGCAACGAGCAGTACTTC. Protein: CASSYGTSNEQYF.

This rearrangement joins TRBV6-5 to TRBJ2-7, with TRBD1 matching 9 bases. The CDR3 spans 14 residues. V shed 2 bases and J 6 bases; nucleotides not matched to a gene: 5. Germline-derived CDR1 and CDR2 are MNHEY and SVGAGI. CDR3 DNA sequence: TGTGCCAGCAGTTACGGGGGACAGGGACGCGAGCAGTACTTC. It encodes CASSYGGQGREQYF.